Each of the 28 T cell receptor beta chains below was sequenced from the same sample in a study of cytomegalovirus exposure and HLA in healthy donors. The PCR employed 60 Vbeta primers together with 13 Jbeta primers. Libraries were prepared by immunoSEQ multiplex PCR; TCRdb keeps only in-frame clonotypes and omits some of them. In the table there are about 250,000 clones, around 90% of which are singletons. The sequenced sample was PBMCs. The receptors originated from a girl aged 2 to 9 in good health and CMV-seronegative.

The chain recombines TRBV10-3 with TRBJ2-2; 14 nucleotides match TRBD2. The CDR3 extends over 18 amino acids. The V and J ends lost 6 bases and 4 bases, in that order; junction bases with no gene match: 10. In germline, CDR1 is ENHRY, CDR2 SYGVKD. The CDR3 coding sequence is TGTGCCATCAGCCCACGACTAGCGGGAGGGAGGTCCACCGGGGAGCTGTTTTTT. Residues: CAISPRLAGGRSTGELFF.

This CDR3 reads CASSKLTGLPSYNSPLHF. CDR3 DNA: TGTGCCAGCAGTAAACTGACAGGCCTGCCCTCCTATAATTCACCCCTCCACTTT. V gene TRBV2 combines with J gene TRBJ1-6; tentative D call: TRBD1 (6 bases). The V gene lost 5 bases and the J gene lost 0 bases, with 17 bases spanning the gap. The germline V gene has CDR1 SNHLY and CDR2 FYNNEI. The CDR3 totals 18 residues. Full variable domain (remainder filled in from reference TRBV2 and TRBJ1-6): EPEVTQTPSHQVTQMGQEVILRCVPISNHLYFYWYRQILGQKVEFLVSFYNNEISEKSEIFDDQFSVERPDGSNFTLKIRSTKLEDSAMYFCASSKLTGLPSYNSPLHFGNGTRLTVT.

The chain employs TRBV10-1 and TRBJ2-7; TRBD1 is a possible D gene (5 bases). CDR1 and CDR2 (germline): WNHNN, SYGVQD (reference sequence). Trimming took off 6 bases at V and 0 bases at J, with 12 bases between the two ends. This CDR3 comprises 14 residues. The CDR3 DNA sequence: TGCGCCAGCAGCGCCTGGGGCAGCTCCTACGAGCAGTACTTC. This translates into CASSAWGSSYEQYF.

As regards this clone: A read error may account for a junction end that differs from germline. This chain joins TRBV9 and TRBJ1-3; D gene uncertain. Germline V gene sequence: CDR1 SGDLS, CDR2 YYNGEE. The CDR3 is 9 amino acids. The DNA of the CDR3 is TGTGCCAGCAGCGTAGACAGTACATTT. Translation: CASSVDSTF.

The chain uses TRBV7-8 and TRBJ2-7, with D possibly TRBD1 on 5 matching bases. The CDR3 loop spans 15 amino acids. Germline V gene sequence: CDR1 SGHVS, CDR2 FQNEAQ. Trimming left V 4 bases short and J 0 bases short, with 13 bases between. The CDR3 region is CASSSLDSPSYEQYF. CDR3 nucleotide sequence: TGTGCCAGCAGCTCCCTAGACAGTCCCTCCTACGAGCAGTACTTC. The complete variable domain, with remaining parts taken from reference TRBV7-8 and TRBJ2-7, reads GAGVSQSPRYKVAKRGQDVALRCDPISGHVSLFWYQQALGQGPEFLTYFQNEAQLDKSGLPSDRFFAERPEGSVSTLKIQRTQQEDSAVYLCASSSLDSPSYEQYFGPGTRLTVT.

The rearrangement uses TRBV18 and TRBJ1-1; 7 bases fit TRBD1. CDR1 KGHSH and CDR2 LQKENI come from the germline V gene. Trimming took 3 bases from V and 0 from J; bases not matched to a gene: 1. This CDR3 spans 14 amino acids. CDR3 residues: CASSPQGVNTEAFF. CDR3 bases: TGTGCCAGCTCACCGCAGGGGGTGAACACTGAAGCTTTCTTT.

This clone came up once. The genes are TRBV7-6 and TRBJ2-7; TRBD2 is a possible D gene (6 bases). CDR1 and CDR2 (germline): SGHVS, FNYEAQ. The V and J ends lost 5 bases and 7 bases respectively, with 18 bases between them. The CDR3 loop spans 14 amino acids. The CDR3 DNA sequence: TGTGCCAGCAGCCGGGATACTAGCTTGGAAGAGCAGTACTTC. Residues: CASSRDTSLEEQYF.

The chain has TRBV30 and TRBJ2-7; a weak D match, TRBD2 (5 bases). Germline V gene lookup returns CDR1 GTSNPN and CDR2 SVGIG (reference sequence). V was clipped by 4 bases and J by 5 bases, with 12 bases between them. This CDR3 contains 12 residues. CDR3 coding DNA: TGTGCCTGGAACACCCGGGGTGACGAGCAGTACTTC. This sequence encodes CAWNTRGDEQYF.

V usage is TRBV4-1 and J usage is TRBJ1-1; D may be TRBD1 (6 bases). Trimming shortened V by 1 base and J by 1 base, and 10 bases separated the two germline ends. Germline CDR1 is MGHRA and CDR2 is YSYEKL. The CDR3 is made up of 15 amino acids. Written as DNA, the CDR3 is TGCGCCAGCAGCCAAGGGGCGGGGGCGAACACTGAAGCTTTCTTT. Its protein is CASSQGAGANTEAFF.

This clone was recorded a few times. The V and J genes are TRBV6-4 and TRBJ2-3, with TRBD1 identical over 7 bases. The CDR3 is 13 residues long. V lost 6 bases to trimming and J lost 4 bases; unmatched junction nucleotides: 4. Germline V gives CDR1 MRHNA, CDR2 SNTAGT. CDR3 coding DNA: TGTGCCAGCAGCGTCCAGGGGGCAGATACGCAGTATTTT. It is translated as CASSVQGADTQYF.

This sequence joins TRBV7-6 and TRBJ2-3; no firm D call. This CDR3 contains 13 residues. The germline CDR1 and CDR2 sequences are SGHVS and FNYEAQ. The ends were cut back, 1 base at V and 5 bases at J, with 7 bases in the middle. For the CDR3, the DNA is TGTGCCAGCAGCTTAGTTGGCAGAGATACGCAGTATTTT. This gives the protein CASSLVGRDTQYF.

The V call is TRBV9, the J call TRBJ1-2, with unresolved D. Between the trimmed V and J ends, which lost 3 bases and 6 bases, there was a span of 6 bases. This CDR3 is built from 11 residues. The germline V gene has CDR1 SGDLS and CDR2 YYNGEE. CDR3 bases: TGTGCCAGCAGCGCGGAGCATGGCTACACCTTC. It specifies CASSAEHGYTF.

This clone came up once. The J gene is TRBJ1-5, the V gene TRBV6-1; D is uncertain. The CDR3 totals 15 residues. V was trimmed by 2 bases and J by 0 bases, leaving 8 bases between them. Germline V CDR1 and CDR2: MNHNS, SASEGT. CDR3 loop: CASSESRFSNQPQHF. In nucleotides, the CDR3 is TGTGCCAGCAGTGAAAGCAGGTTTAGCAATCAGCCCCAGCATTTT.

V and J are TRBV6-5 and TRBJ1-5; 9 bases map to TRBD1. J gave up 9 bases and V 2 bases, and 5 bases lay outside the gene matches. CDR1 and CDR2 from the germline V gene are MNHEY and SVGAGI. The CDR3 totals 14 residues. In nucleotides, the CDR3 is TGTGCCAGCAGTTACGACAGGGGGTCTTGGCCCCAGCATTTT. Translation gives CASSYDRGSWPQHF.

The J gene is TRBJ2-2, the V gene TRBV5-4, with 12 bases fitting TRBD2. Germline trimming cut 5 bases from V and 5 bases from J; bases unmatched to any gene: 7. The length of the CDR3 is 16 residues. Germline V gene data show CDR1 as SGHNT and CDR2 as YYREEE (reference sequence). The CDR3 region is CASSSASGGATGELFF. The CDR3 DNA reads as TGTGCCAGCAGTTCCGCTAGCGGGGGGGCGACCGGGGAGCTGTTTTTT.

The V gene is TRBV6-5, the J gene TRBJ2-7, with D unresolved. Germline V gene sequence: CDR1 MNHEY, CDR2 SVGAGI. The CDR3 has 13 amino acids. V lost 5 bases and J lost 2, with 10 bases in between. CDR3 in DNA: TGTGCCAGCAGTGAACAGCTACCCTACGAGCAGTACTTC. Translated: CASSEQLPYEQYF.

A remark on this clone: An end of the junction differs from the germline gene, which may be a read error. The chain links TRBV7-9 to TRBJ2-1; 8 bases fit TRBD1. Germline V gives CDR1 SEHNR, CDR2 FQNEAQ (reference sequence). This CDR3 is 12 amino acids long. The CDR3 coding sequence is TGTGCCAGCAGCGGCATGACAGGGGAGCTGTTCTTC. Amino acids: CASSGMTGELFF. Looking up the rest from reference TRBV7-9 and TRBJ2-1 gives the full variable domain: DTGVSQNPRHKITKRGQNVTFRCDPISEHNRLYWYRQTLGQGPEFLTYFQNEAQLEKSRLLSDRFSAERPKGSFSTLEIQRTEQGDSAMYLCASSGMTGELFFGPGTRLTVL.

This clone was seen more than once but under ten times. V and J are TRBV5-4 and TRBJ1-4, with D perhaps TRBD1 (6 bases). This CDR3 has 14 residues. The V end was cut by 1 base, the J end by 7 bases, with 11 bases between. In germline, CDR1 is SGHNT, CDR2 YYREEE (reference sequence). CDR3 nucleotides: TGTGCCAGCAGCTTGACGGGGGGCCTTGAAAAACTGTTTTTT. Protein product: CASSLTGGLEKLFF.

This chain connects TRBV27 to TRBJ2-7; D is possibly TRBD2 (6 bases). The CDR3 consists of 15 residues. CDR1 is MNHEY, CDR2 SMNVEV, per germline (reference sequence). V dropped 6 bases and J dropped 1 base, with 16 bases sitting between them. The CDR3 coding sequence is TGTGCCAGCAGCCTTCTGGCGGGGTTATCCTACGAGCAGTACTTC. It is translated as CASSLLAGLSYEQYF.

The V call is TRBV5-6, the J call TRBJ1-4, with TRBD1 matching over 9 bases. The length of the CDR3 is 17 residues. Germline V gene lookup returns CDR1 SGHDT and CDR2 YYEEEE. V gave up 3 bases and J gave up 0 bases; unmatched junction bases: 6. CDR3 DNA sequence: TGTGCCAGCAGCTCCTGGACAGGGGAAACAACTAATGAAAAACTGTTTTTT. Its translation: CASSSWTGETTNEKLFF.

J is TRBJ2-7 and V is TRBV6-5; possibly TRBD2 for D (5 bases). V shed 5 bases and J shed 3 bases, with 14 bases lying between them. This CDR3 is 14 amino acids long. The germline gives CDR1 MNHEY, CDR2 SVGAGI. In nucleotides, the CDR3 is TGTGCCAGCAGTCCTCCTGGACGGGGCTACGAGCAGTACTTC. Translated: CASSPPGRGYEQYF.

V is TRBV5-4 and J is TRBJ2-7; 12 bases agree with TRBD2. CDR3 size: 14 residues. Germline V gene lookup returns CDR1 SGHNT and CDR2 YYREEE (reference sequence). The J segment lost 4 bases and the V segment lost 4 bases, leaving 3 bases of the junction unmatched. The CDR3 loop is CASSRGLAGYEQYF. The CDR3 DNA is TGTGCCAGCAGCCGAGGACTAGCGGGGTACGAGCAGTACTTC.

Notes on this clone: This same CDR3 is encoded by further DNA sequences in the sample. Here the CDR3 reads CASSTGTSGSYEQYF. The CDR3 DNA follows: TGCGCCAGCAGCACCGGGACTAGCGGCTCCTACGAGCAGTACTTC. The chain couples TRBV5-1 to TRBJ2-7; TRBD2 matches at 11 bases. The CDR3 is 15 amino acids. V shed 4 bases, J shed 0 bases, and the junction held 3 bases outside the gene matches. CDR1 and CDR2 from the germline V gene are SGHRS and YFSETQ. The complete variable domain, with remaining parts taken from reference TRBV5-1 and TRBJ2-7, reads KAGVTQTPRYLIKTRGQQVTLSCSPISGHRSVSWYQQTPGQGLQFLFEYFSETQRNKGNFPGRFSGRQFSNSRSEMNVSTLELGDSALYLCASSTGTSGSYEQYFGPGTRLTVT.

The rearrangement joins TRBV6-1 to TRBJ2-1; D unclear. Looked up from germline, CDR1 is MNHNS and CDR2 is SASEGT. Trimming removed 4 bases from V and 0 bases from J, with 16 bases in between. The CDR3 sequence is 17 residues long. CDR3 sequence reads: CASSAHLWPSSYNEQFF. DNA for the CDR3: TGTGCCAGCAGTGCCCATCTCTGGCCCAGCTCCTACAATGAGCAGTTCTTC.

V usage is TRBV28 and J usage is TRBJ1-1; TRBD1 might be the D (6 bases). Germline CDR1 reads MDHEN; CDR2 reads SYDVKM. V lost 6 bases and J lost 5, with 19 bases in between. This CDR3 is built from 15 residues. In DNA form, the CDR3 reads TGTGCCAGCAGCCGCGATCGAGGGGGGGATACTGAAGCTTTCTTT. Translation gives CASSRDRGGDTEAFF.

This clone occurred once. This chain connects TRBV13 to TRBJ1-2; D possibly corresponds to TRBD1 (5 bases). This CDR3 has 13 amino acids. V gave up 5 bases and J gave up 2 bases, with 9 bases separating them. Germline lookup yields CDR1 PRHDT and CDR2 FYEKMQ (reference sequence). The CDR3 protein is CASSLRGNYGYTF. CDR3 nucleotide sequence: TGTGCCAGCAGCCTCCGGGGGAACTATGGCTACACCTTC.

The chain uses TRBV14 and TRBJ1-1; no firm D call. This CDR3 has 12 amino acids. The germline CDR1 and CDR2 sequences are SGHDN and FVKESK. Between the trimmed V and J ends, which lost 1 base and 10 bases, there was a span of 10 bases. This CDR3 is CASSQGPPGAFF. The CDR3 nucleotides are TGTGCCAGCAGCCAAGGCCCGCCAGGAGCTTTCTTT.

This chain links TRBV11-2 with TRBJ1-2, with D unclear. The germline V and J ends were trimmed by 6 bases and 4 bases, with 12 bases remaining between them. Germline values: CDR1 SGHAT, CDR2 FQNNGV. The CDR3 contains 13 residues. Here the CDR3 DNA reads TGTGCCAGCAGGGTTGGGGAGTCCTATGGCTACACCTTC. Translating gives CASRVGESYGYTF.